This T cell receptor (beta chain) was sequenced in a study of Graves' ophthalmopathy and Graves' hyperthyroidism. TCR beta CDR3 amplification used RNA transcripts. RT-PCR was first run with HTBI primers, then multiplex PCR in a second round. TCRdb reprocessed the multiplex PCR reads via MiXCR and lists one record per CDR3 protein. The data show about 370,000 distinct CDR3 sequences, about a sixth seen once. Pregnancy or lactation, uncontrolled infections and other autoimmune diseases were grounds for excluding patients. Germline CDR1 is SEHNR and CDR2 is FQNEAQ (reference sequence). The ends were cut back, 2 bases at V and 3 bases at J, with 10 bases in the middle. The CDR3 has 14 residues.

The sequence came from an adult woman with stable Graves' hyperthyroidism. The sequenced material came from peripheral blood. The chain has TRBV7-9 and TRBJ1-2; D uncertain. The CDR3 reads CASSLSSGHYGYTF. The CDR3 DNA follows: TGTGCCAGCAGCTTAAGTTCAGGTCACTATGGCTACACCTTC.